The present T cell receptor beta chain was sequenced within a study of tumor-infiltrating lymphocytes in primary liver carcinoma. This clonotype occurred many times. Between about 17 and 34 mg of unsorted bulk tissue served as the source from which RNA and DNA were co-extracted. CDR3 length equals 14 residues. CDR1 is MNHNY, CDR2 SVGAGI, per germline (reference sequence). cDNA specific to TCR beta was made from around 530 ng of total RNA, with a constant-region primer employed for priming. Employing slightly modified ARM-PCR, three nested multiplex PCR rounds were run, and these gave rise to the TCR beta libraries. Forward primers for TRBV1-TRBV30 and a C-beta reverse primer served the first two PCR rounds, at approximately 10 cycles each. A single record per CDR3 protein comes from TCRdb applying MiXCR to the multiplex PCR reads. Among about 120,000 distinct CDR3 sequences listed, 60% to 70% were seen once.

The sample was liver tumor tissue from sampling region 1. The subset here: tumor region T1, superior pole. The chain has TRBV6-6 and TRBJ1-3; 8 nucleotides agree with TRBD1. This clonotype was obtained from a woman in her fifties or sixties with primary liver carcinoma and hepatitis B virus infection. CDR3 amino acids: CAPAEDRVGNTIYF. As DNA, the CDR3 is TGTGCGCCAGCCGAGGACAGGGTAGGAAACACCATATATTTT.